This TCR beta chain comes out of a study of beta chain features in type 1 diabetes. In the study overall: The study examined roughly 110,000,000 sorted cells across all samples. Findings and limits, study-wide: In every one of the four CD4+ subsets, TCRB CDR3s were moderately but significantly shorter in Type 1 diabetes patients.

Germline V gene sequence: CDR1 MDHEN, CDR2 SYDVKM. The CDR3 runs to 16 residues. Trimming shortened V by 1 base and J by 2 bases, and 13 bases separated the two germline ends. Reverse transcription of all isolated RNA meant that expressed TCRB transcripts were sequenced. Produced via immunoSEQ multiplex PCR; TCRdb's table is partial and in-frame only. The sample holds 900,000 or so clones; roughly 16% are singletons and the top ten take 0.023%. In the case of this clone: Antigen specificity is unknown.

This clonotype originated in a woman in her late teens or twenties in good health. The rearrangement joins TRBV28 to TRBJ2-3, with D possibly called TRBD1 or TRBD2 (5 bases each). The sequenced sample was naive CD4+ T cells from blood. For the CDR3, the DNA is TGTGCCAGCAGTTTATCGGGGCGCCTCTTCACAGATACGCAGTATTTT. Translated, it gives CASSLSGRLFTDTQYF.